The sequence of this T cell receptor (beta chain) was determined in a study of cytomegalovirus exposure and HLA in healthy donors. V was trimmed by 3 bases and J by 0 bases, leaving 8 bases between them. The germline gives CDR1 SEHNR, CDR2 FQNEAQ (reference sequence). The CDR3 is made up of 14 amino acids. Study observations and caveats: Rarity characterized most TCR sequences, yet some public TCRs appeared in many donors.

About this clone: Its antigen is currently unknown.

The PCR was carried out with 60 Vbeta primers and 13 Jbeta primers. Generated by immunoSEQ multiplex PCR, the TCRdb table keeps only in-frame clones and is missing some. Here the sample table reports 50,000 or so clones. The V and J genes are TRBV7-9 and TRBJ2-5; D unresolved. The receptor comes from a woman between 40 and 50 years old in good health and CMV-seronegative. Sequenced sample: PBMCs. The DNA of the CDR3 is TGTGCCAGCAGCTTCTTATCTAACCAAGAGACCCAGTACTTC. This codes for CASSFLSNQETQYF.